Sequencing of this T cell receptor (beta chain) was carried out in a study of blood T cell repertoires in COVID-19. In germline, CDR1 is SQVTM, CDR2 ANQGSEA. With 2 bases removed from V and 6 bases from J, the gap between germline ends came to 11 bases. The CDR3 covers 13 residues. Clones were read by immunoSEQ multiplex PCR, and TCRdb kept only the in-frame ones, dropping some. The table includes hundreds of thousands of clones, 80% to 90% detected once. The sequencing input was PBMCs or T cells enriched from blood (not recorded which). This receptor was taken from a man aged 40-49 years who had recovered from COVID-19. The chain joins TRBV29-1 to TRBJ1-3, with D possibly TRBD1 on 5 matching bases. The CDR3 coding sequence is TGCAGCGTTGAACTGCAGGGCCCAAACACCATATATTTT. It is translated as CSVELQGPNTIYF.